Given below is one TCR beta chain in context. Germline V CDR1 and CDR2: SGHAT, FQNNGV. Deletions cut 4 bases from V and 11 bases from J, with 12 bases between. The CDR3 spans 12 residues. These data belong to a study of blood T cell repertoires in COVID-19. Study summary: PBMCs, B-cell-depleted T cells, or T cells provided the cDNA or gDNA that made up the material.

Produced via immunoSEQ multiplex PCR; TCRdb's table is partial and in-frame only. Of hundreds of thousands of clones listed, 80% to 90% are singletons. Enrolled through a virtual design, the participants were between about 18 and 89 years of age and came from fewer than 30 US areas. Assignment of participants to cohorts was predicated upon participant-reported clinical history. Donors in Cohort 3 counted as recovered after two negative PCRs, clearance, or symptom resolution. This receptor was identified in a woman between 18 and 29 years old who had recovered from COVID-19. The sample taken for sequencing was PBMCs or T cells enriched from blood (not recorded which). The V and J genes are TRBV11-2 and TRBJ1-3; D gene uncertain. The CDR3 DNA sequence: TGTGCCAGCAGCTCGGACTGGTTGCCCATATATTTT. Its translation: CASSSDWLPIYF.